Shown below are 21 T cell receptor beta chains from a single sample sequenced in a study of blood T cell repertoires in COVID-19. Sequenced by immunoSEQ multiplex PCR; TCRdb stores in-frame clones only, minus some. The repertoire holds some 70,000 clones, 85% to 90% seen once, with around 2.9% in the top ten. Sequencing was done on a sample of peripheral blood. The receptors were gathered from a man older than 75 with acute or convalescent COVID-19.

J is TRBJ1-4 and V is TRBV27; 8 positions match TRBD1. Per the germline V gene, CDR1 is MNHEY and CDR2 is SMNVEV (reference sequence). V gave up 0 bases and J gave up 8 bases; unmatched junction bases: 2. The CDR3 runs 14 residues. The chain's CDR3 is CASSLSDRVEKLFF. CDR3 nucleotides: TGTGCCAGCAGTTTATCGGACAGGGTAGAAAAACTGTTTTTT.

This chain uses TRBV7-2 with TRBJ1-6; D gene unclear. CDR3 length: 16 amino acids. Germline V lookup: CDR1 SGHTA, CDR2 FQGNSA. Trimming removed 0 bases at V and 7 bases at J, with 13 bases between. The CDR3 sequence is CASSLAFGGLNSPLHF. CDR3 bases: TGTGCCAGCAGCTTAGCCTTCGGCGGACTCAATTCACCCCTCCACTTT.

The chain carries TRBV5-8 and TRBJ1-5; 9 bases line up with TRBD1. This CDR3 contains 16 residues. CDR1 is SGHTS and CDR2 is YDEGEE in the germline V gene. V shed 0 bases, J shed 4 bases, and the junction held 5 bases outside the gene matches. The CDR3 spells CASSLGTGGKNQPQHF. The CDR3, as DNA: TGTGCCAGCAGCTTGGGAACAGGGGGCAAGAATCAGCCCCAGCATTTT.

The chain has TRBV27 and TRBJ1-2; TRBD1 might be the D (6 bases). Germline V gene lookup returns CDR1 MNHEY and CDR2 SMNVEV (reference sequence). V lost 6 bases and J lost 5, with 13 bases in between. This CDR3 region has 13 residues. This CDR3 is CASRGGAIYGYTF. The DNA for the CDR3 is TGTGCCAGCAGAGGGGGGGCCATTTATGGCTACACCTTC.

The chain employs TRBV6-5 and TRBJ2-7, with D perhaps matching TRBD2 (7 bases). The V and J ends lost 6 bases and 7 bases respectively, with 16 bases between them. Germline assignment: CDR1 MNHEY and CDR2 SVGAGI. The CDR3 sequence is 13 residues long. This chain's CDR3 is CASSQAGAREQYF. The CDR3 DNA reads TGTGCCAGCAGCCAGGCGGGGGCGCGGGAGCAGTACTTC.

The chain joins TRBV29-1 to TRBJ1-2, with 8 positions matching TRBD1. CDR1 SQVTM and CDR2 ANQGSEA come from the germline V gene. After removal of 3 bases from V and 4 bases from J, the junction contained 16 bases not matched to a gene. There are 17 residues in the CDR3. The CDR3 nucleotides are TGCAGCGTTGATTTGGTGGACAGGGCCCAGGGGGGCTATGGCTACACCTTC. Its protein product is CSVDLVDRAQGGYGYTF.

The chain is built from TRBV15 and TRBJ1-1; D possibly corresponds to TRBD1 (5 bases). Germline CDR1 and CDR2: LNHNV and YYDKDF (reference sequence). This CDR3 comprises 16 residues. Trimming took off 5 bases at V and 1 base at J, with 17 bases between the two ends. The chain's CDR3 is CATSSETHRSNTEAFF. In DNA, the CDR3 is TGTGCCACCAGCTCAGAGACCCACAGGTCGAACACTGAAGCTTTCTTT.

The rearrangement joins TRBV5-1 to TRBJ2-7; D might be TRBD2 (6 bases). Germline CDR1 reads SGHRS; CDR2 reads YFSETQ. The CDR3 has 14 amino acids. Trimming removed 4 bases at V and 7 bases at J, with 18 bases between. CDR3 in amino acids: CASSMGIQAGEQYF. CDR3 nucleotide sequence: TGCGCCAGCAGCATGGGGATACAGGCGGGGGAGCAGTACTTC.

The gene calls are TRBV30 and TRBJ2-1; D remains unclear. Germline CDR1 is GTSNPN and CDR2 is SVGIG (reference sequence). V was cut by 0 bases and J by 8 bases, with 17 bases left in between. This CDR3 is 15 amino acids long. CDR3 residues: CAWSVLWSYLDEQFF. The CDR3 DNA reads TGTGCCTGGAGTGTACTGTGGAGTTACCTCGATGAGCAGTTCTTC.

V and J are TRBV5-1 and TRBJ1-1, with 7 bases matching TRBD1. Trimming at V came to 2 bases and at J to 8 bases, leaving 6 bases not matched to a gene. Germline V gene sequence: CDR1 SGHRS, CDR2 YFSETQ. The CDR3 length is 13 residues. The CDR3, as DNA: TGCGCCAGCAGCTTACAGGGGATGCACGAAGCTTTCTTT. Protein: CASSLQGMHEAFF. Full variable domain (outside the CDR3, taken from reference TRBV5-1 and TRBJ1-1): KAGVTQTPRYLIKTRGQQVTLSCSPISGHRSVSWYQQTPGQGLQFLFEYFSETQRNKGNFPGRFSGRQFSNSRSEMNVSTLELGDSALYLCASSLQGMHEAFFGQGTRLTVV.

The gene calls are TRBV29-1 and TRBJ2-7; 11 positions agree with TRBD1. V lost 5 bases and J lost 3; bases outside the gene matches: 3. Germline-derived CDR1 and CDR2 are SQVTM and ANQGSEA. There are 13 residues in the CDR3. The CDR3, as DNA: TGCAGCGTTAGGACAGGGGGCCACTACGAGCAGTACTTC. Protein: CSVRTGGHYEQYF.

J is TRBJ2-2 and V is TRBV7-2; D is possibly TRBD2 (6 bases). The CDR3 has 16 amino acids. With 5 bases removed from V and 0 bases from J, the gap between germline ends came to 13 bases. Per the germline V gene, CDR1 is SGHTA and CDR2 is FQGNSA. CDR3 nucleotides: TGTGCCAGCAGCCATCAGCGGGCTACGAACACCGGGGAGCTGTTTTTT. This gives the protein CASSHQRATNTGELFF.

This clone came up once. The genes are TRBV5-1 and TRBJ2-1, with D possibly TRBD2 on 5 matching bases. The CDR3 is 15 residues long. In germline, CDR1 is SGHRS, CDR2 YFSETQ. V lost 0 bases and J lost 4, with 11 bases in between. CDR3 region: CASSLAIGVYNEQFF. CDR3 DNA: TGCGCCAGCAGCTTGGCCATCGGGGTTTACAATGAGCAGTTCTTC.

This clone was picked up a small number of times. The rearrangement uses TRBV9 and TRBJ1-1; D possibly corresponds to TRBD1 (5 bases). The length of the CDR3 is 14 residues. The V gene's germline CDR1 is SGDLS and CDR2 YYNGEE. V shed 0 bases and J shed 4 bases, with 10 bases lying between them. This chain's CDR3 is CASSVGGTLTEAFF. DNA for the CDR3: TGTGCCAGCAGCGTAGGCGGGACCCTCACTGAAGCTTTCTTT.

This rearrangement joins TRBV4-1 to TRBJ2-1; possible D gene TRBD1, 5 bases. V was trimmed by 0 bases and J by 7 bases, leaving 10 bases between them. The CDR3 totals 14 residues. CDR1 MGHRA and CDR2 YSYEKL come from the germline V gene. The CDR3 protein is CASSQEGAGNEQFF. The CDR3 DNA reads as TGCGCCAGCAGCCAAGAAGGAGCAGGGAATGAGCAGTTCTTC.

The CDR3: CASSLGGLAGSGELFF. The DNA of the CDR3 is TGTGCCAGCAGCCTAGGGGGACTAGCGGGGTCCGGGGAGCTGTTTTTT. The chain recombines TRBV27 with TRBJ2-2, with TRBD2 matching 13 bases. Germline V CDR1 and CDR2: MNHEY, SMNVEV (reference sequence). The CDR3 spans 16 residues. After removal of 6 bases from V and 6 bases from J, the junction contained 7 bases not matched to a gene.

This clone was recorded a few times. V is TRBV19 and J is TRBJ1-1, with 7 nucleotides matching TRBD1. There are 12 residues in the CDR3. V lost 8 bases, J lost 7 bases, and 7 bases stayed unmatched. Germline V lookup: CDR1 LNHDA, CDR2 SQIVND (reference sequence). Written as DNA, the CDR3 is TGTGCCAGTTCGGGGACAGATGTTGAAGCTTTCTTT. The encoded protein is CASSGTDVEAFF.

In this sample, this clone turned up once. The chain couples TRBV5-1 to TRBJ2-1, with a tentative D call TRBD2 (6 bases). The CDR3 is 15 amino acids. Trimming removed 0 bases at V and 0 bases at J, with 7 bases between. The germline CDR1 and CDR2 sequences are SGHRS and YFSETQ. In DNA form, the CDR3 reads TGCGCCAGCAGCTTGGTAGCGGACTCCTACAATGAGCAGTTCTTC. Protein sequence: CASSLVADSYNEQFF.

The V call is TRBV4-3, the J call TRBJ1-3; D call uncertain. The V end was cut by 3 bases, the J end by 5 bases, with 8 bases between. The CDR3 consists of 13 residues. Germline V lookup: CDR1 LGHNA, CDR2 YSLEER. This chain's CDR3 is CASSHTRRNTIYF. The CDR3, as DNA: TGCGCCAGCAGCCACACACGTAGAAACACCATATATTTT.

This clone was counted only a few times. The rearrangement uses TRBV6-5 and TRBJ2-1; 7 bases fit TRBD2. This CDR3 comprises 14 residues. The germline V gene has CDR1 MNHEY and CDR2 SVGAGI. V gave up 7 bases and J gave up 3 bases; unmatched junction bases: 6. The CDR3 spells CASTSGGNYNEQFF. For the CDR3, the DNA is TGTGCCAGCACATCGGGGGGAAACTACAATGAGCAGTTCTTC.

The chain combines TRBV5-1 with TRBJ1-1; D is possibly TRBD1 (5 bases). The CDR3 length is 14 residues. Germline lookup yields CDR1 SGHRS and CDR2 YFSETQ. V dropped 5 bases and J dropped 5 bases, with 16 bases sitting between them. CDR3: CASRYMVGVTEAFF. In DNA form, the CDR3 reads TGCGCCAGCAGGTATATGGTAGGGGTTACTGAAGCTTTCTTT. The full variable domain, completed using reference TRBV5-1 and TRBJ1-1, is KAGVTQTPRYLIKTRGQQVTLSCSPISGHRSVSWYQQTPGQGLQFLFEYFSETQRNKGNFPGRFSGRQFSNSRSEMNVSTLELGDSALYLCASRYMVGVTEAFFGQGTRLTVV.